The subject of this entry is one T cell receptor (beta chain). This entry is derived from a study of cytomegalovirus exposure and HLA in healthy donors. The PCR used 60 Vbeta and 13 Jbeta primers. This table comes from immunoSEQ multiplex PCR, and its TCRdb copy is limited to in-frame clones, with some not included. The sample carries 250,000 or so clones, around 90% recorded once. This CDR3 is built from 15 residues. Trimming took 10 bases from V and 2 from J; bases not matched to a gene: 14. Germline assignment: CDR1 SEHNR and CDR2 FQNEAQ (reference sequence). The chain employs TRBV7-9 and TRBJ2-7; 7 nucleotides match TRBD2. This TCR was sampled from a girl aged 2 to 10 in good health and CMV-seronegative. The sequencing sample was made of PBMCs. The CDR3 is CATHIWVAGAYEQYF. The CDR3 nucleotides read TGTGCCACCCATATCTGGGTAGCGGGTGCCTACGAGCAGTACTTC.